The clone carrying this T cell receptor beta chain has a handful of counts. The sample originates from a study of OX40 agonist ivuxolimab in advanced cancers. The CDR3 is 13 residues long. Germline CDR1 reads MRHNA; CDR2 reads SNTAGT. V dropped 3 bases and J dropped 4 bases, with 7 bases sitting between them. Measured with immunoSEQ multiplex PCR; TCRdb has only the in-frame clones, and not every one. The sample carries 65,000 to 95,000 clones, 80% to 90% recorded once. The receptor's source is an adult with an advanced solid tumor such as melanoma, head and neck, liver or kidney cancer. The chain uses TRBV6-4 and TRBJ1-5, with unresolved D. Sequenced here: CD4+ or CD8+ T cells sorted from blood, sampled in a trial of the OX40 agonist ivuxolimab. CDR3: CASSEGANQPQHF. The CDR3 DNA follows: TGTGCCAGCAGTGAGGGCGCAAATCAGCCCCAGCATTTT.